This TCR beta chain appears in the sequencing data of a study of blood T cell repertoires in COVID-19. The protocol was immunoSEQ multiplex PCR, while the TCRdb copy is restricted to in-frame clones and leaves out a portion. The top ten clones hold about 4.5% of a sample with about 230,000 clones, 84% of them seen once. The receptor's source is a man aged 50 to 60 with active or convalescent COVID-19. Material: peripheral blood.

The CDR3: CASHGQGVFYEQYF. CDR3 nucleotide sequence: TGTGCCAGCCATGGACAGGGGGTATTCTACGAGCAGTACTTC. The chain couples TRBV6-5 to TRBJ2-7, with 10 positions matching TRBD1. CDR3 size: 14 residues. The ends lost 8 bases at V and 3 bases at J; junction bases unmatched: 7. CDR1 MNHEY and CDR2 SVGAGI come from the germline V gene.